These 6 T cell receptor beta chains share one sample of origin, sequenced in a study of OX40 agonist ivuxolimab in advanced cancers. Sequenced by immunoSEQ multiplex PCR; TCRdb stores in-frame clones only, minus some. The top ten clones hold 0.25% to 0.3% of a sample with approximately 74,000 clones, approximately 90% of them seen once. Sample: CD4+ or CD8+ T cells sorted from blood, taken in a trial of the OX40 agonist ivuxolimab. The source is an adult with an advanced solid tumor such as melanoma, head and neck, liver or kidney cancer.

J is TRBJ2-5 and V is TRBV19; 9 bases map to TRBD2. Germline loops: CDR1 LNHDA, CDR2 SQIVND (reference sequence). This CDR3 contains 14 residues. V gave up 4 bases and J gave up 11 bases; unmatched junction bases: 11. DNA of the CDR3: TGTGCCAGTAGTACAACCGGGACTAGCTTTGGGCAGTACTTC. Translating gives CASSTTGTSFGQYF.

The CDR3 loop is CASSIYAGHTDTQYF. The CDR3 bases are TGTGCCAGTAGTATATATGCGGGTCACACAGATACGCAGTATTTT. The gene calls are TRBV19 and TRBJ2-3; possibly TRBD2 for D (5 bases). Trimming stripped 2 bases from V and 2 bases from J, with 11 bases between. The CDR3 extends over 15 amino acids. Germline values: CDR1 LNHDA, CDR2 SQIVND (reference sequence).

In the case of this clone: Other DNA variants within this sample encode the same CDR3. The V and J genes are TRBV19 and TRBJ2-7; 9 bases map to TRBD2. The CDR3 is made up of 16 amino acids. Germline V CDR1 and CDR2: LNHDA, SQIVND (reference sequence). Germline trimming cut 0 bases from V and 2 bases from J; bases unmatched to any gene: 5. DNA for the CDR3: TGTGCCAGTAGTATAGACCTGGCGGGAGGGACCTACGAGCAGTACTTC. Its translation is CASSIDLAGGTYEQYF.

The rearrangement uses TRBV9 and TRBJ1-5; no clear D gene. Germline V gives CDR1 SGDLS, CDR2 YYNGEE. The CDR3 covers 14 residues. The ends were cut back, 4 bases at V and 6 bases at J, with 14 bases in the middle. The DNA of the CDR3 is TGTGCCAGCAGCTCAGCCTTGGCGGGTCAGCCCCAGCATTTT. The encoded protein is CASSSALAGQPQHF.

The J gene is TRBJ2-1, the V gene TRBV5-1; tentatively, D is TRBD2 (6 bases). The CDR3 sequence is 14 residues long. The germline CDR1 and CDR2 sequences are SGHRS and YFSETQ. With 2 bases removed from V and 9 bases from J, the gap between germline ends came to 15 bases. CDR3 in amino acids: CASSLRDSVLEQFF. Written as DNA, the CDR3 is TGCGCCAGCAGCTTACGGGACTCCGTTCTTGAGCAGTTCTTC.

CDR3 region: CASSLGTEGMALHF. The CDR3 nucleotides read TGCGCCAGCAGCTTGGGGACGGAGGGTATGGCCCTCCACTTT. The chain couples TRBV5-1 to TRBJ1-6; D is uncertain. In germline, CDR1 is SGHRS, CDR2 YFSETQ. CDR3 length: 14 residues. Trimming removed 0 bases at V and 14 bases at J, with 15 bases between.